What follows describes a single T cell receptor (beta chain). A sample-barcoded 5' primer and a J-beta primer mix were used in a second PCR of roughly 7 to 11 cycles. TCRdb re-called the 5' RACE reads through MiXCR, storing one row per CDR3 protein. The repertoire holds approximately 800,000 distinct CDR3 sequences, with under 30% as singletons. These data originate in a study of blood T cells in healthy people across ages. This same sample was also part of a study on T cells of mothers and their children.

Sequenced input: blood. This TCR derives from a boy between 10 and 17 years old in good health.

For the CDR3, the DNA is TGTGCCAGCAGTTGGTGGGATGCCGAGCAGTACTTC. Translating it yields CASSWWDAEQYF. The chain carries TRBV12-3 or TRBV12-4 and TRBJ2-7; D remains ambiguous. The CDR3 runs 12 residues. Trimming left V 4 bases short and J 6 bases short, with 10 bases between.